Shown below are 9 T cell receptor beta chains from a single sample sequenced in a study of blood T cell repertoires in COVID-19. TCRdb's table, derived via immunoSEQ multiplex PCR, lists solely in-frame clones and lacks some. The sample includes around 200,000 clones, about 83% of them seen just once. The specimen was peripheral blood. The receptors come from a woman aged 25 to 39 with COVID-19, enrolled during active disease.

This clone has just one count. V usage is TRBV6-5 and J usage is TRBJ2-3; a possible D gene is TRBD2 (5 bases). Trimming removed 4 bases at V and 2 bases at J, with 7 bases between. Germline V gives CDR1 MNHEY, CDR2 SVGAGI. CDR3 length: 13 residues. The CDR3 DNA reads TGTGCCAGCAGTTGGCGGGTCACAGATACGCAGTATTTT. Translation: CASSWRVTDTQYF.

The rearrangement joins TRBV3-1 (or the pseudogene TRBV3-2) to TRBJ1-2; 8 bases align to TRBD1. CDR3 length equals 18 residues. Unmatched junction bases numbered 16, after V lost 0 bases and J lost 7 bases. From germline, CDR1 is LGHDT and CDR2 YNNKEL (reference sequence). The CDR3 DNA reads as TGTGCCAGCAGCCAAGAAATTGGAACCGGGACAGGAGGAAGTGGCTACACCTTC. This translates into CASSQEIGTGTGGSGYTF.

V and J are TRBV30 and TRBJ2-7; possible D gene TRBD2, 5 bases. CDR3 length equals 13 residues. Germline loops: CDR1 GTSNPN, CDR2 SVGIG (reference sequence). V gave up 6 bases and J gave up 2 bases, with 14 bases separating them. CDR3 nucleotide sequence: TGTGCCTGTCCCGGACTGGGGACCTACGAGCAGTACTTC. Translation gives CACPGLGTYEQYF.

This clone was seen only a few times. The rearrangement uses TRBV27 and TRBJ1-1; D may be TRBD1 (6 bases). V was cut by 0 bases and J by 1 base, with 9 bases left in between. Germline loops: CDR1 MNHEY, CDR2 SMNVEV (reference sequence). The CDR3 has 15 amino acids. The CDR3 bases are TGTGCCAGCAGTTTATCTTTCAGGGGGAACACTGAAGCTTTCTTT. This gives the protein CASSLSFRGNTEAFF.

The V gene is TRBV6-5, the J gene TRBJ2-7, with 9 bases identical to TRBD1. Germline CDR1 reads MNHEY; CDR2 reads SVGAGI. Trimming removed 8 bases from V and 0 bases from J; junction bases left unmatched: 5. The CDR3 runs 14 residues. CDR3: CASAGTGFSYEQYF. Written as DNA, the CDR3 is TGTGCCAGCGCCGGGACAGGGTTCTCCTACGAGCAGTACTTC.

In its sample, this clone was seen once. The rearrangement joins TRBV6-4 to TRBJ2-3, with TRBD2 matching over 9 bases. Unmatched junction bases numbered 6, after V lost 0 bases and J lost 8 bases. Germline V CDR1 and CDR2: MRHNA, SNTAGT. The CDR3 extends over 15 amino acids. The CDR3 protein is CASSDSASGIGTQYF. CDR3 nucleotide sequence: TGTGCCAGCAGTGACTCGGCTAGCGGGATCGGTACGCAGTATTTT.

The genes are TRBV6-6 and TRBJ2-5, with D uncertain. The CDR3 covers 14 residues. V was cut by 2 bases and J by 2 bases, with 9 bases left in between. Germline V lookup: CDR1 MNHNY, CDR2 SVGAGI (reference sequence). The CDR3 DNA follows: TGTGCCAGCAGTTACACCCGGGTTCAAGAGACCCAGTACTTC. This sequence encodes CASSYTRVQETQYF.

The rearrangement uses TRBV28 and TRBJ2-3, with 8 bases that match TRBD2. The germline CDR1 and CDR2 sequences are MDHEN and SYDVKM. V shed 9 bases and J 5 bases; nucleotides not matched to a gene: 19. CDR3 size: 17 residues. The CDR3 bases are TGTGCCAGTCTACCGAGCGATGGACTAGCCGTCGGAGATACGCAGTATTTT. Translated, it gives CASLPSDGLAVGDTQYF.

The CDR3, as DNA: TGTGCCAGCAGCCCAAAGAGCTCAGCCAAAAACATTCAGTACTTC. This sequence encodes CASSPKSSAKNIQYF. V usage is TRBV5-4 and J usage is TRBJ2-4; D is undetermined. This CDR3 is 15 amino acids long. Trimming shortened V by 4 bases and J by 0 bases, and 11 bases separated the two germline ends. Germline V gene sequence: CDR1 SGHNT, CDR2 YYREEE (reference sequence).